Sequencing of this T cell receptor (beta chain) was carried out in a study of CD8 T cells in Susac syndrome. The ends were cut back, 4 bases at V and 8 bases at J, with 14 bases in the middle. The CDR3 runs to 12 residues. Germline V gene lookup returns CDR1 SQVTM and CDR2 ANQGSEA. Random hexamers were used to reverse transcribe about 0.45 to 1 ug of RNA. MiXCR, applied by TCRdb to the immunoSEQ multiplex PCR reads, yields one record per CDR3 protein. The repertoire has 210,000 or so distinct CDR3 sequences, 94% of them found once; the top ten carry 0.15%. Study findings and constraints: The relatively small number of individuals in the TCR sequencing and HLA analysis was acknowledged by the study.

Regarding this clonotype: What it binds is unknown.

This clonotype originated in a human donor with Susac syndrome. The gene calls are TRBV29-1 and TRBJ1-2, with D perhaps TRBD1 (5 bases). The source material was CD4+ T cells from PBMCs. CDR3 amino acids: CSVVRGRGGYTF. In DNA, the CDR3 is TGCAGCGTTGTTAGGGGACGCGGGGGCTACACCTTC. The full variable domain, with the rest looked up from reference TRBV29-1 and TRBJ1-2, is SAVISQKPSRDICQRGTSLTIQCQVDSQVTMMFWYRQQPGQSLTLIATANQGSEATYESGFVIDKFPISRPNLTFSTLTVSNMSPEDSSIYLCSVVRGRGGYTFGSGTRLTVV.